The 32 T cell receptor beta chains listed next were all sequenced from one sample in a study of Ad26.COV2.S vaccination and SARS-CoV-2 variants. Sequencing was performed with immunoSEQ multiplex PCR; in TCRdb, only in-frame clones are kept and a portion is missing. The sample consists of 400,000 to 450,000 clones, around 93% of them appearing once. Documented treatment: around 19 received Ad26.COV2.S at low or high dose, single or two shots; 5 received placebo; per-sample allocation not given. Each sample was drawn 63 days after the first injection (of vaccine or placebo). This specimen consisted of peripheral blood, obtained in a trial of Ad26.COV2.S vaccine versus placebo. These receptors came from a person between 18 and 59 years old who received the Ad26.COV2.S COVID-19 vaccine or a placebo.

The V and J genes are TRBV20-1 and TRBJ2-4; a weak D match, TRBD1 (6 bases). There are 14 residues in the CDR3. Trimming cost V 3 bases and J 6 bases, with 15 bases left between them. The germline CDR1 and CDR2 sequences are DFQATT and SNEGSKA (reference sequence). CDR3 nucleotides: TGCAGTGCTAGTCAATGGACAGCCGGAAACATTCAGTACTTC. Protein sequence: CSASQWTAGNIQYF.

V and J are TRBV2 and TRBJ1-1; maybe TRBD1 (6 bases). The germline V gene encodes CDR1 SNHLY and CDR2 FYNNEI. The CDR3 is made up of 14 amino acids. Trimming stripped 6 bases from V and 4 bases from J, with 15 bases between. CDR3: CASSKRGGATEAFF. CDR3 coding DNA: TGTGCCAGCAGCAAGAGAGGGGGGGCCACTGAAGCTTTCTTT.

The chain uses TRBV18 and TRBJ1-1; maybe TRBD1 (5 bases). Trimming left V 3 bases short and J 4 bases short, with 12 bases between. CDR3 length equals 14 residues. Germline V gene lookup returns CDR1 KGHSH and CDR2 LQKENI. The CDR3 reads CASSPGAGGTEAFF. In DNA form, the CDR3 reads TGTGCCAGCTCACCGGGCGCGGGGGGCACTGAAGCTTTCTTT. Supplemented by reference TRBV18 and TRBJ1-1, the full variable domain reads NAGVMQNPRHLVRRRGQEARLRCSPMKGHSHVYWYRQLPEEGLKFMVYLQKENIIDESGMPKERFSAEFPKEGPSILRIQQVVRGDSAAYFCASSPGAGGTEAFFGQGTRLTVV.

V gene TRBV11-2 combines with J gene TRBJ2-3; 8 bases agree with TRBD1. The germline gives CDR1 SGHAT, CDR2 FQNNGV. V gave up 7 bases and J gave up 6 bases; unmatched junction bases: 9. CDR3 length: 14 amino acids. CDR3 coding DNA: TGTGCCAGCACCCGGACAGGGTGGGGGGATACGCAGTATTTT. Its protein is CASTRTGWGDTQYF.

As DNA, the CDR3 is TGTGCCAGCAGCTTGAATCTACACTCTGGGGCCAACGTCCTGACTTTC. Protein sequence: CASSLNLHSGANVLTF. The V and J genes are TRBV5-5 and TRBJ2-6; D is undetermined. CDR1 and CDR2 (germline): SGHKS, YYEKEE (reference sequence). V gave up 1 base and J gave up 0 bases, with 8 bases separating them. CDR3 length: 16 residues.

The chain employs TRBV19 and TRBJ1-3; the D is unclear. This CDR3 comprises 12 residues. V was shortened by 8 bases and J by 3 bases, with 8 bases between the two germline ends. The V gene's germline CDR1 is LNHDA and CDR2 SQIVND (reference sequence). The CDR3 nucleotides read TGTGCCAGTGGACGGGTTGGAAACACCATATATTTT. This sequence encodes CASGRVGNTIYF.

The V gene is TRBV30, the J gene TRBJ2-2; 9 bases fit TRBD1. This CDR3 spans 15 amino acids. V lost 4 bases to trimming and J lost 7 bases; unmatched junction nucleotides: 10. Germline loops: CDR1 GTSNPN, CDR2 SVGIG (reference sequence). CDR3 sequence reads: CAWTHGQGRGGELFF. CDR3 bases: TGTGCCTGGACCCATGGACAGGGGCGAGGCGGGGAGCTGTTTTTT.

The chain joins TRBV7-9 to TRBJ2-6, with TRBD2 matching over 11 bases. CDR1 and CDR2 from the germline V gene are SEHNR and FQNEAQ (reference sequence). The CDR3 is made up of 19 amino acids. Trimming took 7 bases from V and 3 from J; bases not matched to a gene: 14. CDR3 DNA sequence: TGTGCCAGCACCCCTCGGGCTAGCGGGGGGCCGGGTGGGGCCAACGTCCTGACTTTC. Its translation is CASTPRASGGPGGANVLTF.

V usage is TRBV7-8 and J usage is TRBJ1-1; 8 nucleotides line up with TRBD1. The CDR3 loop spans 14 amino acids. Germline V gene data show CDR1 as SGHVS and CDR2 as FQNEAQ. The ends lost 4 bases at V and 3 bases at J; junction bases unmatched: 4. CDR3 bases: TGTGCCAGCAGCTCCTCGACAGGGGACACTGAAGCTTTCTTT. Translated, it gives CASSSSTGDTEAFF.

This clone showed up just once. The chain is built from TRBV18 and TRBJ2-5; 9 nucleotides align to TRBD1. The ends lost 2 bases at V and 3 bases at J; junction bases unmatched: 7. There are 16 residues in the CDR3. The germline CDR1 and CDR2 sequences are KGHSH and LQKENI. The chain's CDR3 is CASSPIPGTGKETQYF. CDR3 DNA sequence: TGTGCCAGCTCACCAATCCCCGGGACAGGGAAAGAGACCCAGTACTTC.

The J gene is TRBJ2-2, the V gene TRBV7-9; D perhaps matches TRBD2 (6 bases). V gave up 5 bases and J gave up 2 bases, with 18 bases separating them. CDR1 is SEHNR and CDR2 is FQNEAQ in the germline V gene (reference sequence). The CDR3 totals 17 residues. The CDR3 sequence: CASSLIPGTVNTGELFF. In DNA, the CDR3 is TGTGCCAGCAGCCTCATCCCCGGGACTGTCAACACCGGGGAGCTGTTTTTT.

This chain connects TRBV27 to TRBJ1-2; 8 bases are shared with TRBD1. After removal of 5 bases from V and 5 bases from J, the junction contained 16 bases not matched to a gene. Germline values: CDR1 MNHEY, CDR2 SMNVEV (reference sequence). The CDR3 length is 17 residues. The CDR3 coding sequence is TGTGCCAGCAGTCCACGACCCGCCGGACAGGGAAGGTATGGCTACACCTTC. It translates to CASSPRPAGQGRYGYTF.

J is TRBJ2-2 and V is TRBV14; the D call may be TRBD1 or TRBD2 (6 bases each). From germline, CDR1 is SGHDN and CDR2 FVKESK. Trimming stripped 3 bases from V and 0 bases from J, with 8 bases between. The CDR3 is 15 residues long. This CDR3 is CASSQGGTNTGELFF. In nucleotides, the CDR3 is TGTGCCAGCAGCCAGGGGGGCACGAACACCGGGGAGCTGTTTTTT.

This clone has just a few counts. The chain recombines TRBV7-9 with TRBJ1-5, with D possibly TRBD1 on 6 matching bases. The CDR3 has 14 residues. The V end lost 5 bases, the J end lost 4 bases, and 12 bases lay between the germline ends. Germline values: CDR1 SEHNR, CDR2 FQNEAQ (reference sequence). The CDR3 protein is CASSIQGSNQPQHF. Written as DNA, the CDR3 is TGTGCCAGCAGCATACAGGGCTCTAATCAGCCCCAGCATTTT.

The chain uses TRBV6-2 or TRBV6-3 and TRBJ2-1, with TRBD1 as a possible D gene (5 bases). V lost 5 bases, J lost 6 bases, and 14 bases lay in between. Germline-derived CDR1 and CDR2 are MNHEY and SVGEGT. This CDR3 comprises 14 residues. The CDR3 loop is CASSKSGFGNEQFF. Here the CDR3 DNA reads TGTGCCAGCAGTAAATCAGGGTTTGGCAATGAGCAGTTCTTC.

The genes are TRBV7-9 and TRBJ2-7; D perhaps matches TRBD2 (5 bases). V dropped 1 base and J dropped 0 bases, with 7 bases sitting between them. Germline V gene data show CDR1 as SEHNR and CDR2 as FQNEAQ (reference sequence). The CDR3 is 14 amino acids. The CDR3 sequence is CASSLDGGSYEQYF. The CDR3 region has the DNA TGTGCCAGCAGCTTAGACGGAGGCTCCTACGAGCAGTACTTC. Combining the CDR3 with reference TRBV7-9 and TRBJ2-7 gives the whole variable domain DTGVSQNPRHKITKRGQNVTFRCDPISEHNRLYWYRQTLGQGPEFLTYFQNEAQLEKSRLLSDRFSAERPKGSFSTLEIQRTEQGDSAMYLCASSLDGGSYEQYFGPGTRLTVT.

The V gene is TRBV7-9, the J gene TRBJ1-4; a possible D gene is TRBD1 (6 bases). Germline loops: CDR1 SEHNR, CDR2 FQNEAQ (reference sequence). V was pared by 5 bases and J by 0 bases, with 13 bases between. CDR3 length: 16 residues. CDR3 residues: CASSNADRTTNEKLFF. Here the CDR3 DNA reads TGTGCCAGCAGCAACGCGGACAGAACAACTAATGAAAAACTGTTTTTT.

J is TRBJ2-2 and V is TRBV30; 7 bases are shared with TRBD2. Unmatched junction bases numbered 11, after V lost 2 bases and J lost 2 bases. The CDR3 runs to 17 residues. The germline gives CDR1 GTSNPN, CDR2 SVGIG (reference sequence). CDR3 sequence (DNA): TGTGCCTGGAGTCCACTGTCCGGGGGGTTTAACACCGGGGAGCTGTTTTTT. It translates to CAWSPLSGGFNTGELFF.

About this clone itself: The sample contains more than one DNA sequence encoding this CDR3. The chain recombines TRBV27 with TRBJ1-1; D is uncertain. The CDR3 sequence is 13 residues long. The germline V gene has CDR1 MNHEY and CDR2 SMNVEV (reference sequence). The V end was cut by 2 bases, the J end by 2 bases, with 6 bases between. The CDR3 bases are TGTGCCAGCAGTTTAGGCAGCAACACTGAAGCTTTCTTT. It is translated as CASSLGSNTEAFF.

The V gene is TRBV18, the J gene TRBJ2-7; the D gene could be TRBD1 or TRBD2 (5 bases each). The CDR3 covers 14 residues. Trimming took 3 bases from V and 5 from J, leaving 14 bases between them. The germline V gene has CDR1 KGHSH and CDR2 LQKENI. The CDR3 spells CASSPRGEADEQYF. The CDR3 DNA sequence: TGTGCCAGCTCACCCCGGGGCGAGGCTGACGAGCAGTACTTC.

V is TRBV19 and J is TRBJ2-2; unclear D gene. Germline V lookup: CDR1 LNHDA, CDR2 SQIVND (reference sequence). This CDR3 contains 12 residues. Between the trimmed V and J ends, which lost 6 bases and 6 bases, there was a span of 8 bases. The DNA of the CDR3 is TGTGCCAGTAGGAGGTATGCCGGGGAGCTGTTTTTT. Translated: CASRRYAGELFF.

The genes are TRBV2 and TRBJ2-7, with D perhaps given as TRBD1 or TRBD2 (5 bases each). V dropped 10 bases and J dropped 2 bases, with 30 bases sitting between them. Germline CDR1 and CDR2: SNHLY and FYNNEI. The CDR3 consists of 18 residues. The CDR3, as DNA: TGTGCCATCGAAGGACCTCGAGGGCCCTCGACAGACCCCTACGAGCAGTACTTC. This codes for CAIEGPRGPSTDPYEQYF.

CDR3 DNA: TGTGCCAGCAGTGCTGTAAATAATTCACCCCTCCACTTT. It translates to CASSAVNNSPLHF. V and J are TRBV25-1 and TRBJ1-6; D unresolved. V lost 4 bases and J 5 bases, leaving 6 bases between the germline ends. This CDR3 has 13 residues. CDR1 is MGHDK and CDR2 is SYGVNS in the germline V gene.

The genes are TRBV7-9 and TRBJ2-5; perhaps TRBD2 as D (6 bases). Germline loops: CDR1 SEHNR, CDR2 FQNEAQ (reference sequence). V was cut by 1 base and J by 4 bases, with 16 bases left in between. This CDR3 contains 16 residues. CDR3 in DNA: TGTGCCAGCAGCTTAGAGTGGGGGACTCGGGGAGAGACCCAGTACTTC. This encodes CASSLEWGTRGETQYF.

The gene calls are TRBV11-2 and TRBJ1-3; the D gene is possibly TRBD1 (5 bases). Trimming left V 7 bases short and J 7 bases short, with 20 bases between. In germline, CDR1 is SGHAT, CDR2 FQNNGV. The CDR3 runs 15 residues. The chain's CDR3 is CASTGRIKGVNTIYF. The DNA of the CDR3 is TGTGCCAGCACGGGCCGCATTAAAGGGGTGAACACCATATATTTT.

The chain has TRBV6-5 and TRBJ1-5; TRBD1 matches at 8 bases. The V and J ends lost 8 bases and 5 bases, in that order; junction bases with no gene match: 11. CDR3 size: 15 residues. From germline, CDR1 is MNHEY and CDR2 SVGAGI. CDR3 nucleotide sequence: TGTGCCAGCTCTCCAGGGGGCCAGGGTTATCAGCCCCAGCATTTT. As protein: CASSPGGQGYQPQHF.

The gene calls are TRBV18 and TRBJ2-1; D unclear. The CDR3 is 15 residues long. Trimming took off 3 bases at V and 0 bases at J, with 9 bases between the two ends. Germline V gene lookup returns CDR1 KGHSH and CDR2 LQKENI. The CDR3 DNA reads TGTGCCAGCTCACCCGAGCAAAGCTCCTACAATGAGCAGTTCTTC. The encoded protein is CASSPEQSSYNEQFF.

This chain uses TRBV19 with TRBJ2-7; D possibly uses TRBD1 or TRBD2 (5 bases each). V lost 5 bases to trimming and J lost 11 bases, with 16 bases between them. The CDR3 covers 12 residues. Germline CDR1 LNHDA, CDR2 SQIVND (reference sequence). In nucleotides, the CDR3 is TGTGCCAGTAGTCATCGTGGGGCCGGGGAGTACTTC. As protein: CASSHRGAGEYF.

The chain is built from TRBV6-2 or TRBV6-3 and TRBJ2-7; a possible D gene is TRBD1 (5 bases). V shed 4 bases and J shed 3 bases, with 16 bases lying between them. The CDR3 is 15 amino acids. Germline CDR1 reads MNHEY; CDR2 reads SVGEGT. The CDR3 DNA sequence: TGTGCCAGCAGTTTGGGTGGGGCCACCGACTACGAGCAGTACTTC. Translating gives CASSLGGATDYEQYF.

This clone was found once. The chain couples TRBV4-3 to TRBJ1-5; a weak D match, TRBD1 (5 bases). V was trimmed by 0 bases and J by 0 bases, leaving 15 bases between them. This CDR3 is 18 amino acids long. Germline CDR1 reads LGHNA; CDR2 reads YSLEER. The CDR3 bases are TGCGCCAGCAGCCAAGATTGGGGGTCCCCATATAGCAATCAGCCCCAGCATTTT. This gives the protein CASSQDWGSPYSNQPQHF.

The V gene is TRBV7-6, the J gene TRBJ1-1, with a weak D call TRBD1 (6 bases). Germline CDR1 is SGHVS and CDR2 is FNYEAQ. V lost 0 bases and J lost 0, with 29 bases in between. The CDR3 contains 22 residues. CDR3 bases: TGTGCCAGCAGCTTAGCCGTGATACAGGGCTCCCCCCTTGCCCCATTGAACACTGAAGCTTTCTTT. It is translated as CASSLAVIQGSPLAPLNTEAFF.

The rearrangement links TRBV6-5 to TRBJ2-3, with a tentative D call TRBD2 (6 bases). The CDR3 loop spans 13 amino acids. V was trimmed by 7 bases and J by 3 bases, leaving 11 bases between them. Germline CDR1 is MNHEY and CDR2 is SVGAGI. CDR3 region: CASNGGRTDTQYF. CDR3 nucleotides: TGTGCCAGCAACGGGGGTAGGACAGATACGCAGTATTTT.